The T cell receptor beta chain under discussion was sequenced for a study of blood T cell repertoires in COVID-19 (dated by TCRdb to 2020 to 2022). Regarding the complete study: Samples from collaborators originated in the United States, Italy and Spain and spanned both the acute and convalescent phases of COVID-19. The prospective study material was composed of cDNA or gDNA derived from T cells, B-cell-depleted T cells, or PBMCs. Where available, HLA class I and class II types were taken from metadata supplied by the sample provider and were not determined by assay-based typing. The repertoires were released in a freely available public database intended as a resource for research on the immune response to SARS-CoV-2. Samples came from the ongoing ImmuneRACE study (first 160 participants) plus 1,254 subjects from 6 global collaborators. The dataset comprised deeply sampled blood TCRbeta repertoires from subjects exposed to, actively infected with, or recovered from COVID-19. Nearly every sample came with metadata listing a de-identified subject ID, COVID-19 status, age in years and sex. The study at large found these results: Clinical and demographic metadata were provided uncurated, with the amount varying by source and participant.

On this clone itself: Which antigen it targets is not known. Base quality data are lacking; no much larger clone is found one base away.

Collaborating institutions collected whole blood in K2EDTA tubes following their own protocols. Collaborator samples were shipped for TCRbeta analysis as frozen whole blood, isolated PBMCs, or DNA extracted from either sample type. TCRbeta CDR3 regions were amplified from genomic DNA using the immunoSEQ Assay, a bias-controlled multiplex PCR. In the paper's pipeline: The number of nucleated cells in each sample was estimated by amplification of reference gene primers within the assay. To quantify the absolute abundance of each unique TCRbeta CDR3 rearrangement, sequence reads were collapsed and filtered. For each sample, productive Simpson clonality was calculated as the square root of Simpson's diversity index over productive rearrangements. The table comes from immuneACCESS by way of TCRdb, which keeps in-frame sequences with V and J called. Part of the clones is missing from these tables; in studies checked, under half for an unresolved V gene and the rest for unknown reasons. From that table come the V and J calls and clone size; the DNA was used to work out D and trimming. The sample data list more than 50,000 clones, and 85% of these were observed just once. The top ten hold about 18% of the sample.

This sequence was found in a human donor in a cohort sampled during active COVID-19. Sequenced: peripheral blood.

The DNA sequence follows: TGTGCCAGCAGCTTAGCGGGGTATCGCGGGGGTTCGGAGACCCAGTACTTC. Its protein product is CASSLAGYRGGSETQYF. This chain is built from TRBV7-9 and TRBJ2-5, and 7 bases in between align with TRBD2. Trimmed from V: 0 bases; trimmed from J: 5 bases; junction bases lacking a gene match: 12. CDR1 is given as SEHNR and CDR2 as FQNEAQ, both from the germline V gene (reference sequence). Reading from cysteine to phenylalanine, the CDR3 counts 17 amino acids. Kept here is only the CDR3 DNA, which spans 51 bases and is read in frame from base 1.